This entry lists 25 T cell receptor beta chains sequenced from one sample in a study of blood T cells in healthy people across ages (dated by TCRdb to 2013 to 2016). Receptor libraries were prepared by 5' RACE. A second PCR of roughly 6 to 12 cycles was performed with a sample-barcoded 5' primer and a J-beta primer mix. In-frame beta chains were kept once TCRdb had trimmed the public reads at Q25 with fastp and called clones with MiXCR. Each entry merges the rows of one CDR3 protein and shows their most common DNA and genes. This sample holds approximately 2,000,000 distinct CDR3 sequences; more than 35% were observed only once. The ten largest clones take up more than 20% of the sample. The sample consisted of blood. The receptors shown here come from a human donor in good health.

The gene calls are TRBV5-1 and TRBJ2-4; 8 positions match TRBD2. Gene TRBJ2-7 matches the end of the DNA better, so the J call may be wrong. CDR1 and CDR2 from the germline V gene are SGHRS and YFSETQ. The length of the CDR3 is 14 residues. CDR3 loop: CASSLSGGTHEQYF. The CDR3 region has the DNA TGCGCCAGCAGCTTGTCGGGAGGGACCCACGAGCAGTACTTC.

This clonotype was observed once. The germline gene is not matched at one end of the junction; a read error may be the cause. This chain joins TRBV12-3 or TRBV12-4 and TRBJ1-4; D not resolved. The CDR3 is 12 amino acids. CDR3 amino acids: CACSLRREKLFF. In DNA, the CDR3 is TGTGCCTGCAGTTTAAGGCGGGAAAAACTGTTTTTT.

This chain links TRBV5-5 with TRBJ1-1; 10 nucleotides agree with TRBD1. The germline CDR1 and CDR2 sequences are SGHKS and YYEKEE (reference sequence). V shed 3 bases and J 4 bases; nucleotides not matched to a gene: 3. The CDR3 length is 14 residues. The CDR3 region has the DNA TGTGCCAGCAGCTCTCGGACAGGGGGCACTGAAGCTTTCTTT. This encodes CASSSRTGGTEAFF.

As to this clonotype: A junction end diverges from the germline sequence, so it may reflect a read error. The gene calls are TRBV24-1 and TRBJ2-3; D is ambiguous. The CDR3 loop spans 13 amino acids. Germline V lookup: CDR1 KGHDR, CDR2 SFDVKD. The CDR3 loop reads CATSVGDGDTRYF. The CDR3, as DNA: TGTGCCACCAGTGTCGGCGACGGAGATACGCGGTATTTT.

The chain is built from TRBV12-3 or TRBV12-4 and TRBJ1-1; 7 bases are shared with TRBD1. Trimming took 6 bases from V and 0 from J; bases not matched to a gene: 10. This CDR3 spans 16 amino acids. CDR3 amino acids: CASSSGPGQMNTEAFF. As DNA, the CDR3 is TGTGCCAGCAGCTCAGGCCCGGGACAGATGAACACTGAAGCTTTCTTT.

The chain combines TRBV7-6 with TRBJ1-1, with D possibly being TRBD1 (6 bases). Germline CDR1 and CDR2: SGHVS and FNYEAQ. V gave up 4 bases and J gave up 6 bases, with 9 bases separating them. The CDR3 sequence is 12 residues long. The CDR3: CASSSGGPEAFF. The DNA for the CDR3 is TGTGCCAGCAGCTCCGGGGGGCCTGAAGCTTTCTTT.

This clonotype was observed a few times. This chain uses TRBV28 with TRBJ2-6; possibly TRBD1 for D (5 bases). Per the germline V gene, CDR1 is MDHEN and CDR2 is SYDVKM. The CDR3 is made up of 14 amino acids. The V end lost 11 bases, the J end lost 0 bases, and 11 bases lay between the germline ends. The CDR3 reads CAVNRLSGANVLTF. CDR3 sequence (DNA): TGTGCCGTAAACAGGCTCTCTGGGGCCAACGTCCTGACTTTC.

The rearrangement links TRBV12-5 to TRBJ2-5; the D is unclear. V gave up 2 bases and J gave up 2 bases, with 18 bases separating them. This CDR3 has 17 amino acids. Germline values: CDR1 LGHNT, CDR2 FRNRAP. DNA of the CDR3: TGTGCTAGTGGTTTGACGCGAGGTTCGCAACTTCAAGAGACCCAGTACTTC. This codes for CASGLTRGSQLQETQYF.

This clonotype was counted a few times. This clone may be a read error of a much larger clone one base away. The rearrangement links TRBV6-6 to TRBJ2-5, with TRBD2 matching 11 bases. Losses at the gene ends were 5 bases for V and 10 bases for J; bases not matched to a gene: 3. The CDR3 is 12 amino acids. In germline, CDR1 is MNHNY, CDR2 SVGAGI (reference sequence). CDR3 nucleotide sequence: TGTGCCAGCAGTCATAGCGGGGGGGGCCAGTACTTC. Translated, it gives CASSHSGGGQYF.

This clonotype was seen a few times. V usage is TRBV20-1 and J usage is TRBJ1-2; D unresolved. Trimming took off 5 bases at V and 6 bases at J, with 16 bases between the two ends. CDR3 length: 13 residues. Germline V gene lookup returns CDR1 DFQATT and CDR2 SNEGSKA (reference sequence). Here the CDR3 reads CSAPGLDWDGYTF. The CDR3 DNA is TGCAGTGCTCCCGGTCTCGATTGGGATGGCTACACCTTC.

This clonotype was seen only once. The V call is TRBV20-1, the J call TRBJ2-5; TRBD2 agrees at 11 bases. This CDR3 spans 15 amino acids. Germline CDR1 is DFQATT and CDR2 is SNEGSKA (reference sequence). The V and J ends lost 4 bases and 2 bases, in that order; junction bases with no gene match: 6. The CDR3 nucleotides are TGCAGTGCTACGGGACTAGCGGACGTTCAAGAGACCCAGTACTTC. Its protein product is CSATGLADVQETQYF.

This clonotype was picked up a small number of times. The gene calls are TRBV7-2 and TRBJ2-7, with TRBD1 matching 8 bases. The trim removed 4 bases at V and 1 base at J, leaving 6 bases unmatched. In germline, CDR1 is SGHTA, CDR2 FQGNSA. The CDR3 consists of 15 residues. The CDR3: CASSYTGQGSYEQYF. CDR3 coding DNA: TGTGCCAGCAGCTATACCGGACAGGGATCCTACGAGCAGTACTTC. Full variable domain (remainder filled in from reference TRBV7-2 and TRBJ2-7): GAGVSQSPSNKVTEKGKDVELRCDPISGHTALYWYRQSLGQGLEFLIYFQGNSAPDKSGLPSDRFSAERTGGSVSTLTIQRTQQEDSAVYLCASSYTGQGSYEQYFGPGTRLTVT.

This clonotype has a single count. This rearrangement joins TRBV14 to TRBJ1-6; 7 nucleotides align to TRBD1. Germline lookup yields CDR1 SGHDN and CDR2 FVKESK. V was clipped by 2 bases and J by 7 bases; unmatched bases: 2. CDR3 length: 14 amino acids. CDR3 protein: CASSQNRGNSPLHF. The CDR3 bases are TGTGCCAGCAGCCAAAACAGGGGCAATTCACCCCTCCACTTT.

This clonotype was recorded a few times. The J gene is TRBJ2-1, the V gene TRBV7-2, with 9 bases lining up with TRBD2. The CDR3 contains 16 residues. The J segment lost 8 bases and the V segment lost 5 bases, leaving 13 bases of the junction unmatched. Germline V gene lookup returns CDR1 SGHTA and CDR2 FQGNSA. The CDR3 bases are TGTGCCAGCAGCCTACTAGCGGGCTTCGATATCTATGAGCAGTTCTTC. Encoded protein: CASSLLAGFDIYEQFF.

This clonotype was observed a handful of times. The chain links TRBV9 to TRBJ2-7, with D uncertain. V was clipped by 0 bases and J by 6 bases, with 7 bases between them. Germline V CDR1 and CDR2: SGDLS, YYNGEE. The CDR3 totals 12 residues. CDR3 coding DNA: TGTGCCAGCAGCGTAGCTCGAGGCGAGCAGTACTTC. Its translation: CASSVARGEQYF.

This clonotype has ten or more counts. The genes are TRBV6-1 and TRBJ1-2; tentatively, D is TRBD1 (5 bases). Looked up from germline, CDR1 is MNHNS and CDR2 is SASEGT. The CDR3 has 14 amino acids. Trimming removed 2 bases at V and 6 bases at J, with 13 bases between. Written as DNA, the CDR3 is TGTGCCAGCAGTGAATCACAGGACATACATGGCTACACCTTC. Translation gives CASSESQDIHGYTF.

V usage is TRBV2 and J usage is TRBJ2-1, with TRBD1 matching over 10 bases. The DNA end lines up better with TRBJ2-7; the J call may be wrong. Germline loops: CDR1 SNHLY, CDR2 FYNNEI. This CDR3 contains 15 residues. This chain's CDR3 is CASSRDRGLMYEQYF. CDR3 in DNA: TGTGCCAGCAGCCGGGACAGGGGATTGATGTACGAGCAGTACTTC.

The gene calls are TRBV12-5 and TRBJ1-1; weak D call: TRBD1 (6 bases). V shed 3 bases and J shed 4 bases, with 18 bases lying between them. This CDR3 spans 16 amino acids. Germline V gene sequence: CDR1 LGHNT, CDR2 FRNRAP. The CDR3 protein is CASGFTTGKSSTEAFF. The CDR3 coding sequence is TGTGCTAGTGGTTTCACGACAGGCAAATCGAGCACTGAAGCTTTCTTT. Based on the CDR3 plus reference TRBV12-5 and TRBJ1-1, the full variable domain is DARVTQTPRHKVTEMGQEVTMRCQPILGHNTVFWYRQTMMQGLELLAYFRNRAPLDDSGMPKDRFSAEMPDATLATLKIQPSEPRDSAVYFCASGFTTGKSSTEAFFGQGTRLTVV.

V and J are TRBV2 and TRBJ1-1; the D gene is possibly TRBD1 (5 bases). This CDR3 spans 12 amino acids. V lost 4 bases to trimming and J lost 9 bases, with 12 bases between them. CDR1 is SNHLY and CDR2 is FYNNEI in the germline V gene. The CDR3 region is CASSGLGVKAFF. CDR3 sequence (DNA): TGTGCCAGCAGTGGCCTAGGGGTGAAAGCTTTCTTT. The whole variable domain, filled in from reference TRBV2 and TRBJ1-1, reads EPEVTQTPSHQVTQMGQEVILRCVPISNHLYFYWYRQILGQKVEFLVSFYNNEISEKSEIFDDQFSVERPDGSNFTLKIRSTKLEDSAMYFCASSGLGVKAFFGQGTRLTVV.

The chain joins TRBV10-3 to TRBJ2-1; D is perhaps TRBD2 (5 bases). The CDR3 consists of 15 residues. The V gene's germline CDR1 is ENHRY and CDR2 SYGVKD. V gave up 2 bases and J gave up 2 bases, with 10 bases separating them. Written as DNA, the CDR3 is TGTGCCATCAGTGAGCGAGGGAGACCCTACAATGAGCAGTTCTTC. It specifies CAISERGRPYNEQFF.

Regarding this clonotype: Compared with germline, one end of the junction differs, possibly owing to a read error. The chain recombines TRBV7-2 with TRBJ1-1; TRBD1 might be the D (5 bases). Germline-derived CDR1 and CDR2 are SGHTA and FQGNSA. The CDR3 has 13 residues. CDR3 coding DNA: TGTGCCGGCAGCTTTAAAGGGGACACTGAAGCTTTCTTT. This sequence encodes CAGSFKGDTEAFF.

The chain is built from TRBV10-3 and TRBJ2-4; TRBD2 matches at 9 bases. Germline CDR1 is ENHRY and CDR2 is SYGVKD. The CDR3 is 15 residues long. V lost 0 bases, J lost 13 bases, and 10 bases stayed unmatched. DNA for the CDR3: TGTGCCATCAGTGAGTCGGTCCTAGCGGGGTCGGTGCAGTACTTC. It yields the protein CAISESVLAGSVQYF.

This chain links TRBV5-6 with TRBJ1-5; D unresolved. The CDR3 loop spans 15 amino acids. Germline V gene sequence: CDR1 SGHDT, CDR2 YYEEEE. V was trimmed by 4 bases and J by 11 bases, leaving 22 bases between them. Here the CDR3 reads CASSPVKGPSRAQHF. In DNA, the CDR3 is TGTGCCAGCAGCCCCGTCAAGGGTCCTTCTCGAGCCCAGCATTTT.

This chain joins TRBV9 and TRBJ2-2, with 13 positions matching TRBD2. This CDR3 region has 16 residues. Trimming removed 3 bases from V and 7 bases from J; junction bases left unmatched: 6. Germline V CDR1 and CDR2: SGDLS, YYNGEE. The CDR3 DNA is TGTGCCAGCAGCGCGTCAGGACTAGCGGGGGACGGGGAGCTGTTTTTT. Protein product: CASSASGLAGDGELFF.

V is TRBV20-1 and J is TRBJ2-5; D gene uncertain. The CDR3 is 12 amino acids. Per germline, CDR1 DFQATT and CDR2 SNEGSKA (reference sequence). Trimming took 3 bases from V and 5 from J, leaving 10 bases between them. CDR3 residues: CSASNRAETQYF. The CDR3 DNA is TGCAGTGCTAGTAACCGGGCGGAGACCCAGTACTTC.